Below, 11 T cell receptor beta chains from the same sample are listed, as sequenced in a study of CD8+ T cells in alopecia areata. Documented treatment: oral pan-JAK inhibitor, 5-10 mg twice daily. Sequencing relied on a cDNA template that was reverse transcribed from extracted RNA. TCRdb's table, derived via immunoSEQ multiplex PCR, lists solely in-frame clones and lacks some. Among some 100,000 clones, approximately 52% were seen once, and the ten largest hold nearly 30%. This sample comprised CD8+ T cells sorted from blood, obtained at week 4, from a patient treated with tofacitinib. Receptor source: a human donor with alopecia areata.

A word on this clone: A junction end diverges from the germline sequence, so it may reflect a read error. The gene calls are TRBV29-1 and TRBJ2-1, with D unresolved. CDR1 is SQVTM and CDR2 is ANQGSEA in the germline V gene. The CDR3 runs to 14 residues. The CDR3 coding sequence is TGCAGCGTGGAAGACACCTTCTCCTACAATGAGCAGTTCTTC. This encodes CSVEDTFSYNEQFF.

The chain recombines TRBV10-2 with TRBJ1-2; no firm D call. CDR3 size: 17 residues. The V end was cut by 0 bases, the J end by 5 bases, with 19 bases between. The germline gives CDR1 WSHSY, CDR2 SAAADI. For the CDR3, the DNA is TGCGCCAGCAGTGAGTCGTCGGGGATATGGGCTGGATATGGCTACACCTTC. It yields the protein CASSESSGIWAGYGYTF.

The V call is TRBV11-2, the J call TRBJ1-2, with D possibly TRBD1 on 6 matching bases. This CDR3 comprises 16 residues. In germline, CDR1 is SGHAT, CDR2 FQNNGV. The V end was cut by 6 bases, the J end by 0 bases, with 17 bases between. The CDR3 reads CASSTVPGTSNYGYTF. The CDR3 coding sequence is TGTGCCAGCAGTACGGTTCCCGGGACATCTAACTATGGCTACACCTTC.

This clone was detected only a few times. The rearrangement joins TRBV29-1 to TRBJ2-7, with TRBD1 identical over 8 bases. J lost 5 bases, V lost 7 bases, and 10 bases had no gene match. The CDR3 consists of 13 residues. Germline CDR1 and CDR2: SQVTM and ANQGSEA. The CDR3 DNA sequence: TGCAGCGCCTTGACAGGGGTTGTCGACGAGCAGTACTTC. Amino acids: CSALTGVVDEQYF.

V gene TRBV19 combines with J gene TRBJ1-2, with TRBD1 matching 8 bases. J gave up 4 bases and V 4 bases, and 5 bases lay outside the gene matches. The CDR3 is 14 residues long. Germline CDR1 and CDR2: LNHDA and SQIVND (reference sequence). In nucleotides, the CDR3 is TGTGCCAGTAGTACTGGGACAGGAGTCTATGGCTACACCTTC. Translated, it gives CASSTGTGVYGYTF.

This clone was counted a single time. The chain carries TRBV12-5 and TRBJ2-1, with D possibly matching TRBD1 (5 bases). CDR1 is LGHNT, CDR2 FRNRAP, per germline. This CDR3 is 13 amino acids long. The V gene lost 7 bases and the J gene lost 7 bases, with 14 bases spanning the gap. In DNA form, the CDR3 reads TGTGCTAGTGCCCGTACAGGTGCTAATGAGCAGTTCTTC. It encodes CASARTGANEQFF.

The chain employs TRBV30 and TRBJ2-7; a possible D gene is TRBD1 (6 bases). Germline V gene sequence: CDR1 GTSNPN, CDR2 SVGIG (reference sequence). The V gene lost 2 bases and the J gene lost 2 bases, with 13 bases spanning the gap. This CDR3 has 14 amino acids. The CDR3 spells CAWSLTGYTYEQYF. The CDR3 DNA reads TGTGCCTGGAGTCTGACAGGATATACCTACGAGCAGTACTTC.

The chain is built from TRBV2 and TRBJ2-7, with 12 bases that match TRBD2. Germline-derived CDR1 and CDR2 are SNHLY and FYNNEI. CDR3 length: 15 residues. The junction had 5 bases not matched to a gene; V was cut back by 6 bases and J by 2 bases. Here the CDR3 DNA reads TGTGCCAGCAGCGAACTAGCGGGGGGAGCCTACGAGCAGTACTTC. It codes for CASSELAGGAYEQYF.

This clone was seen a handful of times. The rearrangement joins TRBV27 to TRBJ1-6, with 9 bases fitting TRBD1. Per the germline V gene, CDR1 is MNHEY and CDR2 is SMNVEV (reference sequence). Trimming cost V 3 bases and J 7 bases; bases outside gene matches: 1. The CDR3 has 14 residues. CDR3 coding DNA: TGTGCCAGCAGTTTGGGGACAGGGAATTCACCCCTCCACTTT. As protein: CASSLGTGNSPLHF.

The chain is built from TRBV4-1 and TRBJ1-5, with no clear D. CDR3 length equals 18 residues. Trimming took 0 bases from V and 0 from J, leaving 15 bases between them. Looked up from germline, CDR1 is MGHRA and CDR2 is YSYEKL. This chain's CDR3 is CASSQEGHSEYSNQPQHF. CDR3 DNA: TGCGCCAGCAGCCAAGAGGGTCACAGCGAATATAGCAATCAGCCCCAGCATTTT.

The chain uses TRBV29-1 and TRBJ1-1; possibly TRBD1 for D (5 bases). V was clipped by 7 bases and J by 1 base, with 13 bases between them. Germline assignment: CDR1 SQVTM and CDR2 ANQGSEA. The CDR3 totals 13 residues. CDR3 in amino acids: CSARWGENTEAFF. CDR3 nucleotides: TGCAGCGCCCGTTGGGGGGAGAACACTGAAGCTTTCTTT.